The source of this T cell receptor (beta chain) is a study of cytomegalovirus exposure and HLA in healthy donors (TCRdb year 2017). Background on the whole study: An earlier analysis of approximately 640 of the donors reported more than 250 Gb of sequence data and roughly 100 million unique TCR beta sequences from some 180 million T cells. An early release that covered several hundred HLA-typed donors contained approximately 300 gigabases of sequencing data and approximately 85 million unique TCR sequences. The genetic ancestry cluster associated with self-reported Caucasian donors included around 76% of the roughly 380 genotyped donors. The study aimed to test whether cataloging public T cell receptors could reveal signatures of past pathogen exposure. Using immunosequencing, the study profiled T cell repertoires from 500 to 800 subjects and related those repertoires to cytomegalovirus serostatus. A separate validation cohort of more than 100 different subjects was used in addition to the 666-subject first cohort. High-throughput TCR immunosequencing, statistical association of individual TCRs with disease status, and machine learning were combined to predict cytomegalovirus infection status. In a later analysis, previously published TCR beta repertoires from fewer than 750 donors were re-analyzed and high-resolution HLA genotyping was added so that TCR occurrence patterns could be studied. The later analysis used no new phenotypic data to find candidate immune exposures, relying instead on TCR beta sequences and their occurrence across donors. An earlier analysis of several hundred of the donors applied high-throughput TCR beta sequencing to assess whether each TCR beta V gene segment acted as functional or pseudogenic. Alongside the repertoire data, information on donor age, sex, ethnicity and CMV serostatus was compiled. Genome-wide SNP genotypes for about 65% of the 666 donors were used in a later genetic analysis, which treated that subset as a discovery cohort. Every discovery cohort repertoire had been produced on one sequencing platform. Class I and class II HLA loci were covered by the typing at four-digit resolution. Typing coverage varied by locus: about 620-630 donors for A, B, C, DRB1 and DQB1; approximately 520 for DQA1; over 600 for DPA1; around 450 for DPB1. A few DR-DQ haplotypes were treated as single units for association and clustering because of strong linkage in the cohort. On average, around 240,000 unique TCR beta nucleotide sequences were sequenced per donor among about 400 genotyped donors of the cohort, with roughly 18% of those sequences being non-productive.

With respect to this clone: Its antigen specificity is not known. Base qualities were left out, and no much larger clone turns up one base away.

General study outcomes and caveats: In both the original and validation cohorts, the classifier was reported to diagnose cytomegalovirus status with high specificity and sensitivity. When HLA alleles, especially DR and DQ, strongly co-occurred, TCR associations were difficult to assign to individual alleles. The only immune exposure information available for the cohort was CMV serostatus. Around 16 rarely observed V segments, including chromosome 9 orphons, were excluded from the earlier analysis of almost 600 of the donors because counts were too low. This cohort had only TCR beta chains sequenced, and the lack of alpha or paired-chain data limited which features could be detected. Most TCR sequences were observed very rarely across donors, whereas some public TCRs were present in many individuals. A further reported finding was that TCR beta sequences accurately predicted the HLA-A and HLA-B alleles for most subjects in the first cohort. A cluster of highly shared sequence variants was judged likely to be a technical artifact of the sequencing pipeline. Linkage disequilibrium might explain the correlated functional status among segregating V segments, but an unknown experimental factor could not be excluded. According to a later genetic analysis, donors in an Asian-associated ancestry cluster had fewer N-insertions in productive TCRs than the approximately 700-donor mean. In an earlier analysis of some 540 of the donors, most TCR beta V segments appeared in productive rearrangements about 87% or about 30% of the time, broadly matching IMGT annotations. Several of the top co-occurrence clusters appeared to be linked to parvovirus B19, influenza, CMV and Epstein-Barr virus, according to a later analysis. A few of the identified cytomegalovirus-associated TCR beta chains were confirmed in vitro to be specific for cytomegalovirus antigens. Some IMGT-functional V segments, including TRBV6-2 and TRBV6-3, could not be told apart with the 87-base-pair reads, so those segments were excluded. A later genetic analysis associated a missense DCLRE1C variant with V-gene and J-gene trimming of TCR beta chains, and an independent cohort replicated the association. A later analysis found that most CMV-associated TCR beta chains appeared HLA-restricted, with HLA associations seemingly driven largely by CMV exposure. A later analysis associated 15,000 to 20,000 TCR beta sequences with specific HLA alleles at a false discovery rate of 0.05. According to a later analysis, TCR association rates differed among HLA loci, with DRB1 alleles showing the most associated TCRs and HLA-C alleles showing the fewest. The study gave a list of about 150 TCR beta chains associated with cytomegalovirus. According to the authors, the approach could potentially be generalized to other disease states and immunological phenotypes. Because HLA typing was missing for some donors at each locus, association tests included only the typed subset. Sequencing depth was assumed to be roughly uniform across donors in the presence/absence analyses, though that assumption may not hold. Compared with equally common non-associated chains, HLA-associated TCR beta chains in a later analysis were more clonally expanded and had lower generation probabilities.

The library was made by the immunoSEQ multiplex PCR assay. The multiplex PCR relied on a mix of 60 forward primers for TCR Vbeta segments and 13 reverse primers for TCR Jbeta segments. Amplification of the CDR3 region of rearranged TCR beta genes was performed with a multiplex PCR assay on genomic DNA. On the Illumina HiSeq System, the amplified TCR beta libraries were sequenced as 87-base-pair reads. For the original study's pipeline: A later analysis counted around 72 million unique TCR beta chains across the 550 to 750 repertoires, and roughly 9.9 million of these chains were shared by at least two donors. A nearest-neighbor algorithm error-corrected the raw reads and collapsed the reads into unique sequences, merging closely related sequences to remove PCR and sequencing errors. V, D and J gene segments were assigned by aligning CDR3 sequences to IMGT reference sequences. For a sequence to be retained, at least a six-nucleotide match to both a V gene segment and a J gene segment was required. Rearrangements were called productive when the CDR3 lacked stop codons and stayed in frame with V and J; all others were non-productive. Following IMGT convention, CDR3 was defined as the stretch from the second conserved V-encoded cysteine to the conserved J-encoded phenylalanine. Sequences without an unambiguous match to a single V gene segment were excluded from the earlier analysis of 450 to 750 of the donors. In an earlier analysis of some 590 of the donors, a V segment was called functional when productive rearrangements were above 56.7%, and segregating when the standard deviation between donors exceeded 5%. A statistical classification framework was developed to diagnose cytomegalovirus status using the catalog of TCR beta chain sequences. In a later analysis, V and J genes were assigned by comparing TCR nucleotide sequences against IMGT/GENE-DB human TR gene sequences. The TCRdist pipeline was used in a later analysis to assign CDR3 sequences and most-parsimonious VDJ recombination scenarios. In a later analysis, every TCR beta chain was defined by the combination of its CDR3 amino acid sequence and its V-gene family, and reads without a unique V-gene family were dropped. To address suspected cross-contamination and a sequencing artifact, a later analysis removed over 500 highly shared, low-generation-probability nucleotide sequences. For each public chain, a later analysis derived a clonal expansion index from normalized ranks of inferred template counts within each repertoire. In a later analysis, generation probabilities were computed with a VDJ recombination model fitted to out-of-frame rearrangements, and the resulting probabilities were checked against IGoR. In a later analysis, hypergeometric tests were used to score TCR-TCR, TCR-HLA and TCR-CMV co-occurrence, with a repertoire-size bias correction applied to TCR pairs. False discovery rates were estimated in a later analysis by permuting HLA or CMV assignments 20 times. In a later analysis, co-occurring TCRs were grouped using DBSCAN, with TCRdist sequence similarity added in when clustering inside HLA-allele-positive subsets. For co-occurrence clustering, repertoires with fewer than 30,000 or more than 120,000 public chains were excluded, along with roughly 5 repertoires with anomalous nucleotide sharing. Here the immuneACCESS table is served through TCRdb, limited to in-frame sequences with V and J called. Missing clones are a known gap in these copies; in checked studies unresolved V genes cover under half, and the rest lacks a known reason. V, J and clone size are taken as reported in that table, and D and trimming were inferred from the DNA itself. This sample has over 150,000 clones in its table, and roughly three quarters of those were observed once. The biggest ten clones account for approximately 8% of the sample.

The cohort was made up of hundreds of healthy bone marrow donors. All cohort members were sampled while nominally healthy, although unrecorded immune exposures were likely present. The donor tested CMV seropositive and was one of the 289 seropositive cohort members. A peripheral blood sample was collected from each donor, and TCR beta sequencing was performed on peripheral blood mononuclear cells. The Qiagen DNeasy Blood Extraction Kit was used to extract genomic DNA from the blood cell samples. The junction shows trimming of 0 bases on V and 4 bases on J, plus 9 bases between the germline ends. The CDR3 runs 14 residues from the cysteine to the phenylalanine. Only the CDR3 region is kept as DNA, spanning 42 bases read in frame from base 1. CDR1 and CDR2 are read off the germline V gene as MGHRA and YSYEKL.

The sample comprised PBMCs. The origin of this receptor is a man aged 25-45 years in good health and CMV-seropositive. The rearranged segments are TRBV4-1 and TRBJ1-1, with the D gene not confidently named. Read as DNA, the sequence is TGCGCCAGCAGCCAAGAGGTGCGGCGCACTGAAGCTTTCTTT. Its translation reads: CASSQEVRRTEAFF.